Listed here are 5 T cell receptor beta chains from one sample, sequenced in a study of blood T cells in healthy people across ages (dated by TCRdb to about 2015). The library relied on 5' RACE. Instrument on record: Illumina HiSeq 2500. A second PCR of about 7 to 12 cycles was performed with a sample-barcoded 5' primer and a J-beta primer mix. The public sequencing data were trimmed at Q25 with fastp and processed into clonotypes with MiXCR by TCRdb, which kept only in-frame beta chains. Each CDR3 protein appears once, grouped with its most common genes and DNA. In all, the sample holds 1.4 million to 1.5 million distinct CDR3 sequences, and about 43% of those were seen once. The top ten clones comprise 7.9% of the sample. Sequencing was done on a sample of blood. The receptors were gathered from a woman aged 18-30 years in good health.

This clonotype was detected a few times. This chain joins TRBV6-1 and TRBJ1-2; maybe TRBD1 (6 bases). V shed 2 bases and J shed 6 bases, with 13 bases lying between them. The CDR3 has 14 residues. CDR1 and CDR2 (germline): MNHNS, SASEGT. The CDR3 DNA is TGTGCCAGCAGTGAACAGGGGACCCTCGATGGCTACACCTTC. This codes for CASSEQGTLDGYTF.

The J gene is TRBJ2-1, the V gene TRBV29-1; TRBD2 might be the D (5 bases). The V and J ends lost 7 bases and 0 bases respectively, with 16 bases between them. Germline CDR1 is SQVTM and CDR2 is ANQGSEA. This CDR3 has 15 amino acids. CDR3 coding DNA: TGCAGCGGCCAGGAGCGGCCTAGCTCCTACAATGAGCAGTTCTTC. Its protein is CSGQERPSSYNEQFF.

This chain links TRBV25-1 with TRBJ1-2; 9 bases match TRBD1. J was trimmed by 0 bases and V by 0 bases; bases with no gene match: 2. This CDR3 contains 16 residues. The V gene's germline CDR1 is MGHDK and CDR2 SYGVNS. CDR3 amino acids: CASSEYRDRANYGYTF. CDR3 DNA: TGTGCCAGCAGTGAATACCGGGACAGGGCTAACTATGGCTACACCTTC.

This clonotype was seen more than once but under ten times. The CDR3 is CASSQDGTPELTDTQYF. CDR3 in DNA: TGTGCCAGCAGCCAAGATGGGACCCCCGAATTGACAGATACGCAGTATTTT. The chain employs TRBV3-1 and TRBJ2-3, with D perhaps TRBD1 or TRBD2 (5 bases each). Germline CDR1 reads LGHDT; CDR2 reads YNNKEL (reference sequence). Trimming shortened V by 0 bases and J by 3 bases, and 16 bases separated the two germline ends. This CDR3 spans 17 amino acids.

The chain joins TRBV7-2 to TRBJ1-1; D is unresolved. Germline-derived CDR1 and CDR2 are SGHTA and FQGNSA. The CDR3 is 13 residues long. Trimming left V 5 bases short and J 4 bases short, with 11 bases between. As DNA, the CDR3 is TGTGCCAGCAGCCCACTGATGAGCACTGAAGCTTTCTTT. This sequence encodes CASSPLMSTEAFF.